This T cell receptor beta chain comes out of a study of human T cells and chemical hapten exposure (dated by TCRdb to about 2021). For context, the study as a whole: The libraries were sequenced as a pool, and the TCR yield per sample differed mostly because of small variations in library volumes within the pool. From each blood RNA sample, both TCR alpha and TCR beta chains were sequenced. The study tracked peripheral blood TCR repertoire changes in vivo during primary and secondary sensitization to the hapten diphenylcyclopropenone (DPC) in alopecia patients.

This clonotype was counted between two and nine times. Its antigen has not been determined. No base qualities exist here, and no much larger clone lies one base off it. From the cysteine through the phenylalanine, the CDR3 covers 13 amino acids. Just CDR3 DNA is preserved here, 39 bases in frame from base 1. Taken from the germline V gene, the CDR1 and CDR2 loops are SGHRS and YFSETQ. The germline ends are 7 bases apart after V is trimmed by 0 bases and J by 4 bases. The time point label, as the study defines it: healthy volunteer bleed at 6 weeks. Total RNA was extracted from unfractionated whole blood collected in Tempus Blood RNA tubes. Roughly 5 healthy volunteers served as TCR sequencing controls and were bled at day 0, 2 weeks and 6 weeks. The paper as a whole reports these results and caveats: No change with DPC sensitization was found in the number of TCRs above 1 in 1000 frequency, and no evidence of global repertoire structure alterations was found. Repeated subsampling changed both the strength of the expansion versus patch-test correlation and the threshold at which that correlation became significant.

The library came from RACE. The listed sequencing device is NextSeq 500. During library preparation, unique molecular identifiers were attached to individual cDNA molecules so that TCRs could be counted in a quantitative, reproducible way. The study's own analysis went as follows. A median of about 100,000 TCRs per sample was observed, with a range of about 23,224 to 690,600. V, J and CDR3 annotation of the TCR reads was carried out using the Decombinator software suite. For PS versus PT1 abundance plots, all samples were subsampled to the same number of TCRs (28,000). Expanded TCRs were defined as absent before sensitization and observed at least eight times at the 2-week time point. TCRdb passed the public sequencing reads through fastp at Q25 and MiXCR, retaining productive beta sequences. Each entry is one CDR3 protein sequence, shown with its most common DNA and genes. The V and J calls here are based on TCRdb, not the publication. Within this sample are about 77,000 distinct CDR3 sequences, with about 8.6% of them counted one time only. About 1.7% of the sample lies in the top ten.

The sequencing input was whole blood. The chain employs TRBV5-1 and TRBJ1-2, with the D gene uncertain. The receptor's source is a female donor in good health. Some clones in this sample may be carry-over from other donors' samples. The CDR3 here reads CASSLEGSYGYTF. Here is the DNA: TGCGCCAGCAGCTTGGAAGGGAGCTATGGCTACACCTTC.